This passage covers 25 T cell receptor beta chains from one sample sequenced in a study of T cells in Graves' hyperthyroidism and ophthalmopathy. Researchers took RNA transcripts and amplified the TCR beta CDR3 regions from them. The HTBI primer set was used in a first-round RT-PCR of the TCR CDR3. In TCRdb, the multiplex PCR reads were re-called with MiXCR into one record per CDR3 protein. The sample records some 500,000 distinct CDR3 sequences, around 16% being singletons. Sequencing input: blood. All receptors come from a woman younger than 45 with Graves' ophthalmopathy.

This clonotype was counted many times. The chain links TRBV12-3 or TRBV12-4 to TRBJ2-3, with D uncertain. The V and J ends lost 7 bases and 1 base respectively, with 12 bases between them. There are 14 residues in the CDR3. DNA of the CDR3: TGTGCCAGCATAAGCGCCCCAGGCACAGATACGCAGTATTTT. Its protein product is CASISAPGTDTQYF.

This clonotype was counted many times. The chain combines TRBV9 with TRBJ2-3; TRBD2 matches at 7 bases. Germline CDR1 reads SGDLS; CDR2 reads YYNGEE. Unmatched junction bases numbered 14, after V lost 0 bases and J lost 4 bases. The CDR3 is 18 amino acids. CDR3 loop: CASSVARLAEEGADTQYF. CDR3 in DNA: TGTGCCAGCAGCGTAGCCCGCCTAGCGGAGGAGGGTGCAGATACGCAGTATTTT. Looking up the rest from reference TRBV9 and TRBJ2-3 gives the full variable domain: DSGVTQTPKHLITATGQRVTLRCSPRSGDLSVYWYQQSLDQGLQFLIQYYNGEERAKGNILERFSAQQFPDLHSELNLSSLELGDSALYFCASSVARLAEEGADTQYFGPGTRLTVL.

V and J are TRBV27 and TRBJ2-3; 7 bases fit TRBD2. Germline lookup yields CDR1 MNHEY and CDR2 SMNVEV (reference sequence). The CDR3 extends over 13 amino acids. After removal of 6 bases from V and 6 bases from J, the junction contained 6 bases not matched to a gene. CDR3: CASRRREFDTQYF. The DNA for the CDR3 is TGTGCCAGCAGAAGGCGGGAGTTTGATACGCAGTATTTT.

This clonotype was seen only a few times. The chain employs TRBV28 and TRBJ2-3, with a weak D call TRBD1 (6 bases). CDR1 is MDHEN, CDR2 SYDVKM, per germline. V lost 0 bases and J 2 bases, leaving 18 bases between the germline ends. CDR3 size: 18 residues. CDR3 DNA: TGTGCCAGCAGTTTATGGGATACCTCCAGGGGTAACACAGATACGCAGTATTTT. This sequence encodes CASSLWDTSRGNTDTQYF. Full variable domain (outside the CDR3, taken from reference TRBV28 and TRBJ2-3): DVKVTQSSRYLVKRTGEKVFLECVQDMDHENMFWYRQDPGLGLRLIYFSYDVKMKEKGDIPEGYSVSREKKERFSLILESASTNQTSMYLCASSLWDTSRGNTDTQYFGPGTRLTVL.

There are a few counts of this clonotype. The rearrangement uses TRBV7-2 and TRBJ1-6; D is undetermined. From germline, CDR1 is SGHTA and CDR2 FQGNSA. The CDR3 consists of 13 residues. Trimming removed 6 bases from V and 8 bases from J, with 11 bases in between. CDR3 bases: TGTGCCAGCAGGGGCCAGCCGGATTCACCCCTCCACTTT. It encodes CASRGQPDSPLHF.

The chain combines TRBV4-3 with TRBJ2-3; 8 nucleotides agree with TRBD2. The CDR3 covers 15 residues. J gave up 3 bases and V 6 bases, and 8 bases lay outside the gene matches. In germline, CDR1 is LGHNA, CDR2 YSLEER. The CDR3 DNA sequence: TGCGCCAGCAGAATCAGCGGGAGTACTACAGATACGCAGTATTTT. This translates into CASRISGSTTDTQYF.

Regarding this clonotype: This sequence may be a read error, since a much larger clone differs from it by one base. The rearrangement links TRBV5-1 to TRBJ2-1; D uncertain. The CDR3 runs to 15 residues. Germline V gene lookup returns CDR1 SGHRS and CDR2 YFSETQ. The CDR3 sequence: CASSTDTVSYNGQFF. CDR3 nucleotides: TGCGCCAGCAGCACCGACACCGTCTCCTACAATGGGCAGTTCTTC.

This clonotype appeared many times. The gene calls are TRBV12-3 or TRBV12-4 and TRBJ2-1, with D tentatively TRBD2 (6 bases). Trimming took 3 bases from V and 3 from J, leaving 12 bases between them. This CDR3 region has 15 residues. The CDR3 DNA reads as TGTGCCAGCAGTTTCTCGACGGGAGACTACAATGAGCAGTTCTTC. Residues: CASSFSTGDYNEQFF.

The genes are TRBV5-1 and TRBJ1-1; D might be TRBD1 (6 bases). The CDR3 extends over 13 amino acids. Germline CDR1 reads SGHRS; CDR2 reads YFSETQ. Trimming cost V 5 bases and J 3 bases, with 11 bases left between them. The CDR3 sequence: CASRPEGDTEAFF. CDR3 DNA: TGCGCCAGCAGACCGGAGGGGGACACTGAAGCTTTCTTT.

This clonotype was counted a few times. The gene calls are TRBV6-5 and TRBJ2-3; the match to TRBD2 covers 9 bases. Germline values: CDR1 MNHEY, CDR2 SVGAGI. The ends lost 1 base at V and 4 bases at J; junction bases unmatched: 3. CDR3 length: 15 amino acids. The CDR3 nucleotides read TGTGCCAGCAGTTACTTAGCGGGAGCCTCAGATACGCAGTATTTT. It translates to CASSYLAGASDTQYF.

The chain combines TRBV12-3 or TRBV12-4 with TRBJ1-1, with a weak D call TRBD1 (5 bases). The CDR3 sequence is 15 residues long. Trimming shortened V by 4 bases and J by 3 bases, and 15 bases separated the two germline ends. The chain's CDR3 is CASSWGLLGDTEAFF. The CDR3, as DNA: TGTGCCAGCAGTTGGGGCCTTTTGGGGGACACTGAAGCTTTCTTT.

This clonotype has a handful of counts. V usage is TRBV4-1 and J usage is TRBJ2-7; weak D call: TRBD2 (6 bases). The CDR3 is 16 amino acids. The V end was cut by 1 base, the J end by 1 base, with 14 bases between. Germline lookup yields CDR1 MGHRA and CDR2 YSYEKL. For the CDR3, the DNA is TGCGCCAGCAGCCAAGCCGGGGACTTATTATCCTACGAGCAGTACTTC. Translation gives CASSQAGDLLSYEQYF.

Many counts were recorded for this clonotype. This chain uses TRBV18 with TRBJ2-7; D is unresolved. The CDR3 totals 13 residues. V lost 0 bases and J lost 4, with 7 bases in between. CDR1 KGHSH and CDR2 LQKENI come from the germline V gene. The CDR3 is CASSPPIGYEQYF. The CDR3 coding sequence is TGTGCCAGCTCACCACCGATCGGGTACGAGCAGTACTTC.

As concerns this clonotype: This may stem from a read error, because a much larger clone lies one nucleotide away. The rearrangement uses TRBV14 and TRBJ2-7; D is unresolved. V dropped 3 bases and J dropped 3 bases, with 24 bases sitting between them. Looked up from germline, CDR1 is SGHDN and CDR2 is FVKESK. This CDR3 is 18 amino acids long. This CDR3 reads CASSHNVVVYGGDYEQYF. CDR3 DNA: TGTGCCAGCAGCCACAATGTCGTCGTTTATGGCGGAGACTACGAGCAGTACTTC.

A few counts support this clonotype. The chain employs TRBV15 and TRBJ2-1, with 9 bases fitting TRBD2. The V gene end was trimmed by 0 bases and the J gene end by 3 bases; junction bases not matched to a gene: 9. The CDR3 is made up of 18 amino acids. Germline loops: CDR1 LNHNV, CDR2 YYDKDF (reference sequence). CDR3 residues: CATSRDLLAGLHYNEQFF. CDR3 nucleotide sequence: TGTGCCACCAGCAGAGATCTTCTAGCGGGACTTCACTACAATGAGCAGTTCTTC.

This clonotype has a count of ten or more. V is TRBV18 and J is TRBJ1-2; 10 bases line up with TRBD1. The CDR3 loop spans 15 amino acids. Germline CDR1 and CDR2: KGHSH and LQKENI. The trim removed 6 bases at V and 6 bases at J, leaving 10 bases unmatched. CDR3 sequence: CASSQAGQGWNGYTF. The CDR3 DNA reads as TGTGCCAGCTCGCAGGCGGGACAGGGGTGGAATGGCTACACCTTC.

This clonotype was recorded at least ten times. The chain links TRBV28 to TRBJ2-7, with D possibly TRBD2 on 6 matching bases. Germline loops: CDR1 MDHEN, CDR2 SYDVKM. The CDR3 spans 14 residues. With 6 bases removed from V and 2 bases from J, the gap between germline ends came to 14 bases. The chain's CDR3 is CASSPEEGPYEQYF. The CDR3 DNA reads as TGTGCCAGCAGCCCGGAGGAGGGTCCCTACGAGCAGTACTTC.

At least ten counts were recorded for this clonotype. The V and J genes are TRBV20-1 and TRBJ2-3; TRBD2 matches 14 bases. This CDR3 has 14 residues. J gave up 4 bases and V 5 bases, and 2 bases lay outside the gene matches. CDR1 is DFQATT and CDR2 is SNEGSKA in the germline V gene (reference sequence). This chain's CDR3 is CSAATSGRADTQYF. The CDR3 DNA reads as TGCAGTGCTGCGACTAGCGGGAGGGCAGATACGCAGTATTTT.

This clonotype appeared a few times. This chain uses TRBV30 with TRBJ2-3; D gene unclear. This CDR3 is 11 amino acids long. Germline loops: CDR1 GTSNPN, CDR2 SVGIG (reference sequence). The V and J ends lost 1 base and 7 bases respectively, with 6 bases between them. As DNA, the CDR3 is TGTGCCTGGAGTGAAGTCAATACGCAGTATTTT. It is translated as CAWSEVNTQYF.

This clonotype was seen repeatedly, ten times or more. This chain joins TRBV7-3 and TRBJ2-2; D call uncertain. CDR3 length: 12 amino acids. Germline V gene data show CDR1 as SGHTA and CDR2 as FQGTGA. V dropped 5 bases and J dropped 5 bases, with 6 bases sitting between them. CDR3: CASSLRTGELFF. CDR3 nucleotide sequence: TGTGCCAGCAGCCTTAGGACCGGGGAGCTGTTTTTT.

This chain connects TRBV6-1 to TRBJ1-5; D ambiguous. The CDR3 is made up of 12 amino acids. Germline loops: CDR1 MNHNS, CDR2 SASEGT. The germline V and J ends were trimmed by 4 bases and 4 bases, with 5 bases remaining between them. Written as DNA, the CDR3 is TGTGCCAGCAGTGCCGAGAATCAGCCCCAGCATTTT. Translated: CASSAENQPQHF.

This clonotype was recorded at least ten times. The chain couples TRBV3-1 to TRBJ2-7, with D uncertain. This CDR3 contains 14 residues. Germline V lookup: CDR1 LGHDT, CDR2 YNNKEL (reference sequence). V was pared by 3 bases and J by 3 bases, with 12 bases between. The CDR3 region is CASSHQDSGYEQYF. CDR3 nucleotides: TGTGCCAGCAGCCACCAAGATTCGGGCTACGAGCAGTACTTC.

J is TRBJ2-1 and V is TRBV6-1; D uncertain. Per the germline V gene, CDR1 is MNHNS and CDR2 is SASEGT. V was pared by 6 bases and J by 4 bases, with 19 bases between. The CDR3 is 16 amino acids. CDR3 sequence (DNA): TGTGCCAGCAGCCCTCGATCCCACTATCCATACAATGAGCAGTTCTTC. It specifies CASSPRSHYPYNEQFF.

This clonotype was picked up many times. The CDR3 sequence: CASSAGTGTNSNQPQHF. CDR3 sequence (DNA): TGTGCCAGCTCAGCCGGGACAGGGACGAATAGCAATCAGCCCCAGCATTTT. V gene TRBV18 combines with J gene TRBJ1-5, with 9 positions matching TRBD1. Germline assignment: CDR1 KGHSH and CDR2 LQKENI. This CDR3 contains 17 residues. V was clipped by 5 bases and J by 0 bases; unmatched bases: 8.

This clonotype was counted ten times or more. The chain carries TRBV6-1 and TRBJ2-3, with D uncertain. V was shortened by 3 bases and J by 2 bases, with 21 bases between the two germline ends. This CDR3 comprises 18 residues. CDR1 and CDR2 from the germline V gene are MNHNS and SASEGT. The CDR3 sequence is CASSDLLAWISPTDTQYF. In nucleotides, the CDR3 is TGTGCCAGCAGTGATCTTCTGGCGTGGATCAGCCCCACAGATACGCAGTATTTT.